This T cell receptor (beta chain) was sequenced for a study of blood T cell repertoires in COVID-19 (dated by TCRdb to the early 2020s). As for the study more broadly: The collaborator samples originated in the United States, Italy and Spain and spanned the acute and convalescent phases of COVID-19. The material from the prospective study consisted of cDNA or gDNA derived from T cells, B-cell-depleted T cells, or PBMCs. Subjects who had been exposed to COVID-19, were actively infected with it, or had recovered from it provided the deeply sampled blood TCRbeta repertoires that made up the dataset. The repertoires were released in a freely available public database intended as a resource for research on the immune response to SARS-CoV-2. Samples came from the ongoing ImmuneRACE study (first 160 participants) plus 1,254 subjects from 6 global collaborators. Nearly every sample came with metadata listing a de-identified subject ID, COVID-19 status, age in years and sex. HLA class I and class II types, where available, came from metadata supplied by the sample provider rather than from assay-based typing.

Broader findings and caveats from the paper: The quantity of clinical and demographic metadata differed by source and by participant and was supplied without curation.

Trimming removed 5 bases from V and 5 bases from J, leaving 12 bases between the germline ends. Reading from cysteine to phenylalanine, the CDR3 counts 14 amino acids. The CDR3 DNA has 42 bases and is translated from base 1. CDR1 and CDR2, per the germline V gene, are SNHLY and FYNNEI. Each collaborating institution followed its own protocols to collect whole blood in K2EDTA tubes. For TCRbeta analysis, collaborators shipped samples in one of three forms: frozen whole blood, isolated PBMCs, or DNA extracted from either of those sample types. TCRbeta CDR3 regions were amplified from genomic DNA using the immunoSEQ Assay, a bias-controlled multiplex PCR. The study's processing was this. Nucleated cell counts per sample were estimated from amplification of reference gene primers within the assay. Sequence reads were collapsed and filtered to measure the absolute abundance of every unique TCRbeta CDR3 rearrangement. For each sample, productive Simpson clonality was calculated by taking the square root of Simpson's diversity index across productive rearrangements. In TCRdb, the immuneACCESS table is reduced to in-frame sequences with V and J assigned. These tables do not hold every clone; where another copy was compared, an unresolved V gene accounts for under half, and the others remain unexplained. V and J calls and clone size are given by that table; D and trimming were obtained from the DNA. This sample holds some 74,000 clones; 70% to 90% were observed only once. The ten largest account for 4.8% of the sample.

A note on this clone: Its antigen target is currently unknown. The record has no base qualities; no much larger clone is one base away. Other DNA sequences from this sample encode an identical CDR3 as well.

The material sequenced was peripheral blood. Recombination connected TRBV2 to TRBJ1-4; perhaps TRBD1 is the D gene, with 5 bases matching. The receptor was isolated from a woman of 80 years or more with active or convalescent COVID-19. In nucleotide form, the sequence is TGTGCCAGCAGTACCGGACAATCCAATGAAAAACTGTTTTTT. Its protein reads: CASSTGQSNEKLFF.